These 19 T cell receptor beta chains share one sample of origin, sequenced in a study of T cell clonality in common variable immunodeficiency (dated by TCRdb to the mid-2010s). Libraries came from the immunoSEQ multiplex PCR assay. TCRdb took this table from immuneACCESS and kept in-frame rearrangements with V and J called. Such tables lack part of the clones; where checked against another copy, unresolved V genes explain under half of the gap, and the rest is unexplained. In this sample the table shows about 45,000 clones, and no singletons are among them. The ten biggest clones cover about 10% of the sample. Material for sequencing was peripheral blood mononuclear cells. The receptors here all came from a person aged 18 to 70 in good health.

This clone was counted ten times or more. From the germline J gene comes the end of the CDR3, since the read stops 3 residues before it. The J gene is TRBJ1-5, the V gene TRBV6-2 or TRBV6-3; TRBD1 is a possible D gene (6 bases). The CDR3 runs 13 residues. Looked up from germline, CDR1 is MNHEY and CDR2 is SVGEGT. V lost 10 bases to trimming and J lost 4 bases, with 14 bases between them. The CDR3 sequence: CATAGAMNQPQHF. The DNA read from the CDR3 is TGTGCCACCGCAGGGGCTATGAATCAGCCC.

At least ten counts were recorded for this clone. Sequencing ends 3 residues short of the CDR3 end; the germline J gene provides the rest. This chain links TRBV6-2 or TRBV6-3 with TRBJ2-5; no clear D gene. In germline, CDR1 is MNHEY, CDR2 SVGEGT. V gave up 5 bases and J gave up 5 bases, with 9 bases separating them. CDR3 length: 12 residues. The CDR3 is CASSKQPETQYF. Partial CDR3 DNA: TGTGCCAGCAGTAAACAGCCCGAGACC.

This clone appeared many times. Read coverage stops 3 residues before the CDR3 terminus; the germline J gene supplies the remainder. The V call is TRBV5-4, the J call TRBJ1-2; TRBD1 aligns across 8 bases. V was pared by 4 bases and J by 4 bases, with 6 bases of the junction left unmatched. The CDR3 totals 14 residues. CDR1 and CDR2 (germline): SGHNT, YYREEE (reference sequence). Partial CDR3 DNA: TGTGCCAGCAGCAAGGACAGGGAGTCCTATGGC. It yields the protein CASSKDRESYG. The whole CDR3 is CASSKDRESYGYTF. Based on the CDR3 plus reference TRBV5-4 and TRBJ1-2, the full variable domain is ETGVTQSPTHLIKTRGQQVTLRCSSQSGHNTVSWYQQALGQGPQFIFQYYREEENGRGNFPPRFSGLQFPNYSSELNVNALELDDSALYLCASSKDRESYGYTFGSGTRLTVV.

In its sample, this clone was seen many times. The read comes to an end 3 residues before the CDR3 does, leaving the germline J gene to fill in the end. The genes are TRBV12-3 or TRBV12-4 and TRBJ1-1; D is perhaps TRBD1 (6 bases). CDR3 length: 14 residues. The V and J ends lost 5 bases and 2 bases respectively, with 12 bases between them. The covered CDR3 bases are TGTGCCAGCAGTCCGGACAGACTAAACACTGAA. Translated: CASSPDRLNTE. The CDR3 as a whole reads CASSPDRLNTEAFF.

This clone was detected many times. The read is 3 residues too short to cover the CDR3 end, so that end is filled in from the germline J gene. This chain connects TRBV7-8 to TRBJ1-1, with TRBD1 as a possible D gene (5 bases). CDR1 is SGHVS, CDR2 FQNEAQ, per germline. V lost 4 bases and J 4 bases, leaving 13 bases between the germline ends. The CDR3 extends over 14 amino acids. CDR3 DNA (partial): TGTGCCAGCAGCTATCAGGGCCGGTCCACTGAA. This encodes CASSYQGRSTE. In full, the CDR3 reads CASSYQGRSTEAFF.

This clone has at least ten counts. The read gets to within 3 residues of the CDR3 end, and the germline J gene fills in the rest. The genes are TRBV5-1 and TRBJ2-7; tentatively, D is TRBD1 (7 bases). CDR1 is SGHRS and CDR2 is YFSETQ in the germline V gene. Trimming shortened V by 0 bases and J by 1 base, and 11 bases separated the two germline ends. The CDR3 sequence is 15 residues long. CDR3 DNA, as far as it was read: TGCGCCAGCAGCTTGGGGGGGGACAGTTCCTACGAG. It encodes CASSLGGDSSYE. The full-length CDR3 reads as CASSLGGDSSYEQYF.

This clone has ten or more counts. The sequenced CDR3 bases are TGCGCCAGCAGCCGCCCCACGGACTCCCAGAACGAG. Protein product: CASSRPTDSQNE. The whole CDR3 sequence is CASSRPTDSQNEQYF. This chain links TRBV4-1 with TRBJ2-7; weak D call: TRBD2 (5 bases). The read ends 3 residues early relative to the CDR3; the germline J gene fills the gap. Germline V lookup: CDR1 MGHRA, CDR2 YSYEKL. Trimming stripped 4 bases from V and 5 bases from J, with 18 bases between. This CDR3 has 15 residues.

Comments on this clone: A far larger clone is off by one base, so a read error is likely. Coverage ceases 3 residues before the CDR3 finishes, and the germline J gene fills in the end. The chain links TRBV7-7 to TRBJ2-5, with D maybe TRBD1 (6 bases). This CDR3 has 13 amino acids. CDR1 and CDR2 from the germline V gene are SSHAT and FNYEAQ (reference sequence). The sequenced CDR3 bases are TGTGCCGGCAGCTTAGTACAGGGAGAGACC. The encoded protein is CAGSLVQGET. The complete CDR3 protein is CAGSLVQGETQYF.

Ten or more counts support this clone. The read ends 3 residues shy of where the CDR3 ends; the end is completed using the germline J gene. The chain has TRBV7-8 and TRBJ1-4, with D perhaps TRBD1 (5 bases). V shed 1 base and J shed 8 bases, with 11 bases lying between them. The length of the CDR3 is 14 residues. Germline values: CDR1 SGHVS, CDR2 FQNEAQ. The CDR3 protein is CASSLEGAEEKLFF. The CDR3 bases that were read are TGTGCCAGCAGCTTAGAAGGGGCGGAGGAAAAA.

This clone was observed many times. The sequenced fragment ends 3 residues before the CDR3 boundary, so the rest is inferred from the germline J gene. V is TRBV20-1 and J is TRBJ2-1; possible D gene TRBD1, 6 bases. Per germline, CDR1 DFQATT and CDR2 SNEGSKA (reference sequence). The CDR3 length is 16 residues. V shed 5 bases and J shed 0 bases, with 17 bases lying between them. The DNA read from the CDR3 is TGCAGTGCTTACAGGGTTGGGGTGAGCTCCTACAATGAG. It encodes CSAYRVGVSSYNE. In full, the CDR3 reads CSAYRVGVSSYNEQFF.

This clone was picked up many times. The read gets to within 3 residues of the CDR3 end, and the germline J gene fills in the rest. V is TRBV12-5 and J is TRBJ1-3, with D uncertain. V was clipped by 4 bases and J by 2 bases, with 9 bases between them. CDR1 and CDR2 from the germline V gene are LGHNT and FRNRAP. The CDR3 covers 14 residues. Partial CDR3 DNA: TGTGCTAGTGGTTCAGAGGCCCCTGGAAACACC. Translating it yields CASGSEAPGNT. The whole CDR3 is CASGSEAPGNTIYF.

This clone occurred many times. The missing CDR3 end, 3 residues past where the read stops, is filled in from the germline J gene. The chain combines TRBV19 with TRBJ1-2; D possibly corresponds to TRBD1 (6 bases). The V and J ends lost 3 bases and 4 bases respectively, with 15 bases between them. The CDR3 runs 15 residues. The germline V gene encodes CDR1 LNHDA and CDR2 SQIVND (reference sequence). The CDR3 bases that were read are TGTGCCAGTAGTATGAAAGGGGACACTTTCTATGGC. Translation gives CASSMKGDTFYG. The entire CDR3 protein reads CASSMKGDTFYGYTF.

This clone was recorded many times. The read ends 3 residues before the CDR3 terminus; that terminus is restored from the germline J gene. The V gene is TRBV7-3, the J gene TRBJ2-7; TRBD2 matches at 7 bases. The CDR3 is 14 residues long. V was clipped by 5 bases and J by 2 bases; unmatched bases: 6. Germline loops: CDR1 SGHTA, CDR2 FQGTGA. The DNA read from the CDR3 is TGTGCCAGCAGCGATGGGGGGGGGACCTACGAG. Translating gives CASSDGGGTYE. The entire CDR3 protein is CASSDGGGTYEQYF. Full variable domain (remainder filled in from reference TRBV7-3 and TRBJ2-7): GAGVSQTPSNKVTEKGKYVELRCDPISGHTALYWYRQSLGQGPEFLIYFQGTGAADDSGLPNDRFFAVRPEGSVSTLKIQRTERGDSAVYLCASSDGGGTYEQYFGPGTRLTVT.

This clone came up many times. The read ends 3 residues early relative to the CDR3; the germline J gene fills the gap. The chain recombines TRBV5-8 with TRBJ2-7, with TRBD1 matching over 7 bases. Germline CDR1 reads SGHTS; CDR2 reads YDEGEE. The CDR3 runs 14 residues. The V gene end was trimmed by 7 bases and the J gene end by 0 bases; junction bases not matched to a gene: 7. This CDR3 reads CASLITGDSYEQYF. CDR3 bases read: TGTGCCAGCCTTATTACAGGGGACTCCTACGAG.

This clone was recorded at least ten times. The read finishes 3 residues shy of the CDR3 end, and the germline J gene is used to complete it. The chain carries TRBV7-2 and TRBJ1-2; no reliable D call. The CDR3 has 14 residues. Germline V lookup: CDR1 SGHTA, CDR2 FQGNSA. CDR3 region: CASSLRQTLRGYTF. CDR3 DNA, as far as it was read: TGTGCCAGCAGCTTAAGGCAGACACTGAGGGGC.

This clone was seen at least ten times. The CDR3 end lies 3 residues beyond the end of the read and is filled in from the germline J gene. The chain joins TRBV5-1 to TRBJ1-4; 11 bases line up with TRBD1. J lost 3 bases, V lost 4 bases, and 5 bases had no gene match. The length of the CDR3 is 16 residues. CDR1 is SGHRS, CDR2 YFSETQ, per germline. The CDR3 bases that were read are TGCGCCAGCAGCCCGGACAGGGGGCTGGCTAATGAAAAA. Protein sequence: CASSPDRGLANEK. The whole CDR3 protein is CASSPDRGLANEKLFF.

This clone was detected ten times or more. The sequence runs out 3 residues before the end of the CDR3; the remainder is reconstructed from the germline J gene. This rearrangement joins TRBV20-1 to TRBJ2-5; 14 positions agree with TRBD2. Germline CDR1 is DFQATT and CDR2 is SNEGSKA (reference sequence). The CDR3 loop spans 15 amino acids. The ends lost 4 bases at V and 4 bases at J; junction bases unmatched: 5. CDR3 loop: CSAKTSGRAGETQYF. CDR3 DNA, as far as it was read: TGCAGTGCTAAGACTAGCGGGAGGGCCGGAGAGACC.

This clone occurred many times. The read stops 3 residues short of the end of the CDR3; the missing end is completed from the germline J gene. The chain uses TRBV7-3 and TRBJ1-3, with TRBD1 as a possible D gene (5 bases). CDR1 is SGHTA, CDR2 FQGTGA, per germline. The V end lost 2 bases, the J end lost 4 bases, and 12 bases lay between the germline ends. This CDR3 has 15 amino acids. The CDR3 bases that were read are TGTGCCAGCAGCTTAGGGGGGGTAGGAGGAAACACC. Amino acids: CASSLGGVGGNT. The complete CDR3 sequence is CASSLGGVGGNTIYF.

In this sample, this clone turned up many times. The read is 3 residues too short to cover the CDR3 end, so that end is filled in from the germline J gene. This chain links TRBV23-1 with TRBJ1-5; weak D call: TRBD1 (6 bases). TRBV23-1 is known as an ORF, though its function is uncertain. V was clipped by 0 bases and J by 6 bases, with 21 bases between them. This CDR3 spans 18 amino acids. CDR3 DNA, as far as it was read: TGCGCCAGCAGTCAATCAGGCAGGGGCGATACCCCCTTTCAGCCC. The encoded protein is CASSQSGRGDTPFQP. The CDR3 in full is CASSQSGRGDTPFQPQHF.